Detailed here is one T cell receptor beta chain. What this receptor recognizes is not known. One junction end disagrees with the germline gene, perhaps due to a read error. The CDR3 goes from the cysteine to the phenylalanine over 15 residues. The CDR3 DNA has 45 bases and is translated from base 1. These data come from a study of T-cell memory formation after mild COVID-19 (dated by TCRdb to the early 2020s). Regarding the study in general: TCR sequence clusters from the two donors were found to be largely donor specific. In a couple of donors, T-cell clones that expanded and contracted after mild COVID-19 were tracked by sequencing TCRalpha and TCRbeta repertoires over time. Two young, previously healthy adult volunteers made up the cohort, one male and one female.

Sequenced on an Illumina NovaSeq 6000. cDNA libraries for TCRalpha and TCRbeta were prepared by 5'RACE using constant-segment primers, with sample barcodes and unique molecular identifiers added. RNA was extracted from every sample with Trizol reagent. The libraries were amplified in two PCR steps, and the second step added a second sample barcode and Illumina TruSeq adapters. The libraries were sequenced on an Illumina NovaSeq using 2 x 150 bp paired-end reads. The paper's data handling went like this. The reads were demultiplexed and collapsed into UMI-guided consensus sequences using migec v1.2.7. Using mixcr v2.1.11, the UMI consensuses were aligned to TRA and TRB V and J templates and assembled into clonotypes. Clonotypes were classified as expanded or contracted when called significant by both edgeR and NoisET, with noise models trained on biological replicates. For edgeR calls, the cutoffs were a false discovery rate-adjusted p below 0.01 and a log2 fold-change threshold of 1. As an exploratory analysis of dynamics, PCA with hierarchical clustering was applied to max-normalized trajectories of the 1000 most abundant clonotypes. The CD4 or CD8 phenotype of responding clones was assigned using the separately sequenced CD4+ and CD8+ repertoires. The public reads were reprocessed in TCRdb via fastp at Q25 and MiXCR, keeping in-frame beta chains. Rows are unified per CDR3 protein, each entry keeping the most common DNA and genes. TCRdb's processing, not the authors' own work, is the source of the V and J calls. This sample comprises hundreds of thousands of distinct CDR3 sequences, around 28% of them detected only once. Roughly 14% of the sample lies in the top ten.

Points the paper makes about the study in general: Contracting CD4+ clones turned up mainly in the CM and EM memory subsets, whereas EMRA was where CD8+ clones were enriched. The study covered only a couple of mild cases, and larger cohorts including severe cases with pre-infection samples were considered necessary. Whether the second-wave clones peaking on day 37 were SARS-CoV-2 specific was not confirmed. Some responding clones were detected in pre-infection memory, suggesting pre-existing cross-reactive memory T cells joined the SARS-CoV-2 response. From day 15 to 85, contracting clones showed balanced CD4/CD8 phenotypes, whereas a second wave of clones that expanded from day 15 to 37 leaned towards CD4+.

Ficoll-Paque density gradient centrifugation was used to isolate PBMCs. The V and J segments used are TRBV12-3 or TRBV12-4 and TRBJ2-1; the D gene is tentatively TRBD1 or TRBD2, each matching 5 bases. The TCR originated in an adult woman who had mild COVID-19 (a few samples of this study predate the infection). The sample titles of this study are shuffled in the database, so cell type and time point are left out; the donor was told from shared clones. The sample consisted of PBMCs or a T cell subset sorted from them (not recorded which). DNA sequence: TGTGCCAGCAGCCTTCCAGGGACCGTCCAGGATGAGCAGATCTTC. Translated, this gives CASSLPGTVQDEQIF.